These 20 T cell receptor beta chains share one sample of origin, sequenced in a study of shared clonotypes between healthy human individuals. Profiled with immunoSEQ multiplex PCR; TCRdb holds only in-frame clones, not every one. This table has around 180,000 clones, roughly 91% appearing once. Sequencing input: naive CD4+ T cells sorted from blood. Stated subset: CD45RA+ positively selected. Receptor source: a young woman in good health.

The chain uses TRBV7-3 and TRBJ2-6; TRBD2 matches at 8 bases. CDR3 size: 16 residues. Trimming cost V 5 bases and J 3 bases; bases outside gene matches: 6. Germline V gene lookup returns CDR1 SGHTA and CDR2 FQGTGA. The chain's CDR3 is CASSHPGGDGANVLTF. The DNA for the CDR3 is TGTGCCAGCAGCCATCCCGGGGGGGATGGGGCCAACGTCCTGACTTTC.

This rearrangement joins TRBV6-6 to TRBJ2-1; 8 nucleotides match TRBD2. Germline trimming cut 2 bases from V and 15 bases from J; bases unmatched to any gene: 12. Germline V lookup: CDR1 MNHNY, CDR2 SVGAGI (reference sequence). This CDR3 has 14 residues. CDR3 coding DNA: TGTGCCAGCAGTTACCGGGAGGGTTCTGGTCTGGCGTTCTTC. Its translation: CASSYREGSGLAFF.

Here the CDR3 DNA reads TGTGCCAGCAGCTTAGTAACTAGCGGGCCGGAAAGGATAGCCAAAAACATTCAGTACTTC. Translating it yields CASSLVTSGPERIAKNIQYF. V is TRBV7-8 and J is TRBJ2-4; 9 nucleotides match TRBD2. The CDR3 sequence is 20 residues long. Trimming at V came to 1 base and at J to 0 bases, leaving 13 bases not matched to a gene. Germline V CDR1 and CDR2: SGHVS, FQNEAQ. Together with reference TRBV7-8 and TRBJ2-4, the CDR3 gives the full variable domain: GAGVSQSPRYKVAKRGQDVALRCDPISGHVSLFWYQQALGQGPEFLTYFQNEAQLDKSGLPSDRFFAERPEGSVSTLKIQRTQQEDSAVYLCASSLVTSGPERIAKNIQYFGAGTRLSVL.

This chain connects TRBV19 to TRBJ1-5, with D uncertain. The V gene lost 0 bases and the J gene lost 7 bases, with 16 bases spanning the gap. The CDR3 is made up of 16 amino acids. Germline loops: CDR1 LNHDA, CDR2 SQIVND (reference sequence). The CDR3 reads CASSIDGPPTHQPQHF. In nucleotides, the CDR3 is TGTGCCAGTAGTATAGACGGACCTCCAACCCACCAGCCCCAGCATTTT.

The chain recombines TRBV2 with TRBJ1-5; D unresolved. This CDR3 is built from 14 residues. Germline loops: CDR1 SNHLY, CDR2 FYNNEI. V was shortened by 1 base and J by 3 bases, with 7 bases between the two germline ends. In DNA form, the CDR3 reads TGTGCCAGCAGTGAAGTGGCCAACAATCAGCCCCAGCATTTT. Encoded protein: CASSEVANNQPQHF.

As concerns this clone: A read error may account for a junction end that differs from germline. The J gene is TRBJ2-1, the V gene TRBV6-5, with a tentative D call TRBD2 (6 bases). CDR1 and CDR2 (germline): MNHEY, SVGAGI. The CDR3 is made up of 16 amino acids. The CDR3 bases are TGTGCCAGCAGTTACGAACACCGGGACTCCAACAATGAGCAGTTCTTC. Its translation is CASSYEHRDSNNEQFF.

The chain uses TRBV4-1 and TRBJ2-3; D may be TRBD1 or TRBD2 (5 bases each). V gave up 0 bases and J gave up 5 bases, with 15 bases separating them. Germline lookup yields CDR1 MGHRA and CDR2 YSYEKL. The CDR3 has 16 residues. CDR3 protein: CASSQDRSGLIDTQYF. The CDR3 DNA sequence: TGCGCCAGCAGCCAAGATCGGTCGGGGCTCATAGATACGCAGTATTTT.

V is TRBV10-2 and J is TRBJ1-5; 7 positions match TRBD1. The V gene end was trimmed by 10 bases and the J gene end by 5 bases; junction bases not matched to a gene: 14. The CDR3 runs to 15 residues. CDR1 WSHSY and CDR2 SAAADI come from the germline V gene. The CDR3 protein is CATRPGGFYHQPQHF. The CDR3 DNA sequence: TGCGCCACCCGTCCAGGGGGATTTTATCATCAGCCCCAGCATTTT.

The chain is built from TRBV5-1 and TRBJ1-2, with TRBD1 matching over 8 bases. The CDR3 spans 14 residues. In germline, CDR1 is SGHRS, CDR2 YFSETQ. The J segment lost 6 bases and the V segment lost 4 bases, leaving 8 bases of the junction unmatched. In DNA form, the CDR3 reads TGCGCCAGCAGCCATGACAGGGGAATCAATGGCTACACCTTC. The encoded protein is CASSHDRGINGYTF.

The V gene is TRBV27, the J gene TRBJ2-5, with 16 positions matching TRBD2. The CDR3 totals 16 residues. The trim removed 5 bases at V and 5 bases at J, leaving 5 bases unmatched. The germline gives CDR1 MNHEY, CDR2 SMNVEV (reference sequence). CDR3 sequence (DNA): TGTGCCAGCAGTCGGGGACTAGCGGGAGGGAGGGAGACCCAGTACTTC. The encoded protein is CASSRGLAGGRETQYF.

V gene TRBV6-1 combines with J gene TRBJ1-4, with unresolved D. Germline CDR1 is MNHNS and CDR2 is SASEGT. The ends were cut back, 2 bases at V and 1 base at J, with 11 bases in the middle. CDR3 length: 16 residues. The CDR3 DNA follows: TGTGCCAGCAGTGAATATAAGGCGGGAACTAATGAAAAACTGTTTTTT. This translates into CASSEYKAGTNEKLFF.

The V gene is TRBV5-1, the J gene TRBJ2-5; 9 bases match TRBD1. The J call may be incorrect, as the DNA end agrees better with TRBJ2-7. This CDR3 has 14 residues. Germline CDR1 reads SGHRS; CDR2 reads YFSETQ. As DNA, the CDR3 is TGCGCCAGCAGCTTGGGACAGGGGGATTACGAGCAGTACTTC. Protein product: CASSLGQGDYEQYF.

The V and J genes are TRBV28 and TRBJ2-5; D is perhaps TRBD1 or TRBD2 (5 bases each). Judging by the DNA end, TRBJ2-7 fits better; the J call may be wrong. Germline lookup yields CDR1 MDHEN and CDR2 SYDVKM. CDR3 length: 13 residues. CDR3 protein: CASRRGTSYEQYF. The DNA for the CDR3 is TGTGCCAGCAGGAGGGGTACCTCCTACGAGCAGTACTTC.

The chain joins TRBV7-4 to TRBJ2-5, with D maybe TRBD2 (5 bases). TRBJ2-7 explains the end of the DNA better; the J call may be wrong. The CDR3 runs 13 residues. Germline loops: CDR1 SGHVT, CDR2 SQSDAQ. The CDR3 protein is CASTGDPSYEQYF. CDR3 coding DNA: TGTGCCAGCACCGGGGATCCCTCCTACGAGCAGTACTTC.

The chain links TRBV7-6 to TRBJ1-1; D is undetermined. The germline V and J ends were trimmed by 5 bases and 5 bases, with 15 bases remaining between them. Germline V gives CDR1 SGHVS, CDR2 FNYEAQ. The CDR3 consists of 14 residues. CDR3 nucleotides: TGTGCCAGCAGCCTGAATGGGAAGGGAACTGAAGCTTTCTTT. Protein sequence: CASSLNGKGTEAFF.

This clone was found once. The chain recombines TRBV30 with TRBJ2-5; D gene uncertain. Germline V gene data show CDR1 as GTSNPN and CDR2 as SVGIG (reference sequence). V dropped 4 bases and J dropped 3 bases, with 12 bases sitting between them. The CDR3 loop spans 13 amino acids. In DNA, the CDR3 is TGTGCCTGGACCCCCTCTTACGAAGAGACCCAGTACTTC. This codes for CAWTPSYEETQYF.

The V gene is TRBV29-1, the J gene TRBJ2-3, with a possible D match to TRBD2 (5 bases). CDR3 length equals 14 residues. V dropped 7 bases and J dropped 0 bases, with 14 bases sitting between them. Germline CDR1 SQVTM, CDR2 ANQGSEA. The CDR3 nucleotides read TGCAGCGAACACAACCGGACTAGCACAGATACGCAGTATTTT. Amino acids: CSEHNRTSTDTQYF.

The chain carries TRBV18 and TRBJ1-2, with D unclear. The CDR3 contains 12 residues. Germline V gene lookup returns CDR1 KGHSH and CDR2 LQKENI. The V end lost 2 bases, the J end lost 2 bases, and 3 bases lay between the germline ends. CDR3 amino acids: CASSPENYGYTF. DNA of the CDR3: TGTGCCAGCTCACCAGAGAACTATGGCTACACCTTC. The full variable domain, its missing parts supplied by reference TRBV18 and TRBJ1-2, is NAGVMQNPRHLVRRRGQEARLRCSPMKGHSHVYWYRQLPEEGLKFMVYLQKENIIDESGMPKERFSAEFPKEGPSILRIQQVVRGDSAAYFCASSPENYGYTFGSGTRLTVV.

J is TRBJ1-1 and V is TRBV10-1, with D unresolved. CDR1 and CDR2 (germline): WNHNN, SYGVQD (reference sequence). Trimming took off 3 bases at V and 5 bases at J, with 13 bases between the two ends. The CDR3 runs 14 residues. CDR3 region: CASSDTGPKTEAFF. The CDR3 nucleotides read TGCGCCAGCAGTGATACGGGCCCGAAGACTGAAGCTTTCTTT.

The chain has TRBV4-1 and TRBJ2-1; 9 bases match TRBD2. This CDR3 has 16 residues. Trimming removed 7 bases from V and 1 base from J; junction bases left unmatched: 8. CDR1 and CDR2 from the germline V gene are MGHRA and YSYEKL. The CDR3 sequence is CASMPRLAASYNEQFF. CDR3 nucleotides: TGCGCCAGCATGCCACGACTAGCGGCATCCTACAATGAGCAGTTCTTC.